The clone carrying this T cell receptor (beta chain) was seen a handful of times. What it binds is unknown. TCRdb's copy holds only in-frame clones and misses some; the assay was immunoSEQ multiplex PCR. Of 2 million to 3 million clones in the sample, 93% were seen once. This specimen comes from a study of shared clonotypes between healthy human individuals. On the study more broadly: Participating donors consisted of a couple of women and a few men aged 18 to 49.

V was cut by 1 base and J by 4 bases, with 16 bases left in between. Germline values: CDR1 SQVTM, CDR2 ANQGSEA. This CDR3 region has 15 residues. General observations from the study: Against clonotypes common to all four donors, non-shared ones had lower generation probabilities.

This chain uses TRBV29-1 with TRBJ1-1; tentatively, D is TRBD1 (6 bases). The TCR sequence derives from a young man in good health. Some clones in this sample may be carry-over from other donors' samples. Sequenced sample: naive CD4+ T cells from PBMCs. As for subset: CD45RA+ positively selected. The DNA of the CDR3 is TGCAGCGTTGAAGGAGCAGCGGGGGGCGGCACTGAAGCTTTCTTT. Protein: CSVEGAAGGGTEAFF.